The next 7 T cell receptor beta chains were all read from a single sample in a study of T cell clonality in common variable immunodeficiency. The repertoire was sequenced with immunoSEQ multiplex PCR; TCRdb's copy has only in-frame clones and lacks some. Reported are about 81,000 clones, none seen only once; the ten largest carry around 0.87%. The material sequenced was peripheral blood mononuclear cells. These receptors were collected from a person aged 18 to 75 in good health.

This clone was counted many times. From the germline J gene comes the end of the CDR3, since the read stops 3 residues before it. The chain employs TRBV2 and TRBJ1-1, with TRBD1 matching over 8 bases. In germline, CDR1 is SNHLY, CDR2 FYNNEI. The V segment lost 11 bases and the J segment 2 bases; nucleotides outside the gene matches: 7. The CDR3 totals 13 residues. This chain's CDR3 is CAGGTGDNTEAFF. The part of the CDR3 DNA that was read is TGTGCCGGGGGGACAGGCGATAACACTGAA.

This clone was observed many times. The part of the CDR3 DNA that was read is TGCAGTGCTGGGTTCAGGGGGAACTATGGC. Translated: CSAGFRGNYG. The whole CDR3 sequence reads CSAGFRGNYGYTF. V is TRBV20-1 and J is TRBJ1-2; 7 positions match TRBD1. Read sequence stops 3 residues before the CDR3 end, and the germline J gene provides the missing end. This CDR3 is 13 amino acids long. Per germline, CDR1 DFQATT and CDR2 SNEGSKA (reference sequence). The V and J ends lost 5 bases and 2 bases, in that order; junction bases with no gene match: 5.

The sample holds many counts of this clone. The CDR3 end lies 3 residues beyond the end of the read and is filled in from the germline J gene. The genes are TRBV6-2 or TRBV6-3 and TRBJ2-7, with a weak D call TRBD2 (5 bases). The CDR3 totals 11 residues. V gave up 7 bases and J gave up 3 bases, with 7 bases separating them. The V gene's germline CDR1 is MNHEY and CDR2 SVGEGT. The CDR3 reads CASNEGYEQYF. The CDR3 DNA, read in part, is TGTGCCAGCAACGAGGGCTACGAG.

This clone was observed many times. Coverage ceases 3 residues before the CDR3 finishes, and the germline J gene fills in the end. The V call is TRBV2, the J call TRBJ1-2; TRBD1 is a possible D gene (5 bases). The CDR3 totals 13 residues. Trimming removed 6 bases from V and 3 bases from J, with 11 bases in between. Germline loops: CDR1 SNHLY, CDR2 FYNNEI. CDR3 DNA, as far as it was read: TGTGCCAGCAGCCGGGGGAGAGACTATGGC. Translating it yields CASSRGRDYG. The entire CDR3 reads CASSRGRDYGYTF. Using reference TRBV2 and TRBJ1-2 for the parts outside the CDR3, the full variable domain is EPEVTQTPSHQVTQMGQEVILRCVPISNHLYFYWYRQILGQKVEFLVSFYNNEISEKSEIFDDQFSVERPDGSNFTLKIRSTKLEDSAMYFCASSRGRDYGYTFGSGTRLTVV.

As to this clone: With the read ending 3 residues before the CDR3 end, the germline J gene is used to fill in that end. Other DNA variants within this sample encode the same CDR3. The chain couples TRBV7-2 to TRBJ1-3; no clear D. The CDR3 has 15 residues. The germline gives CDR1 SGHTA, CDR2 FQGNSA. The V and J ends lost 1 base and 0 bases respectively, with 7 bases between them. CDR3 DNA (partial): TGTGCCAGCAGCTTAGGTCAAGGCTCTGGAAACACC. As protein: CASSLGQGSGNT. The entire CDR3 reads CASSLGQGSGNTIYF.

This clone was detected many times. The read halts 3 residues ahead of the CDR3 end, with the missing end drawn from the germline J gene. The chain recombines TRBV7-2 with TRBJ2-1; 14 nucleotides agree with TRBD2. J lost 7 bases, V lost 1 base, and 0 bases had no gene match. The CDR3 runs to 15 residues. Germline V gene data show CDR1 as SGHTA and CDR2 as FQGNSA. CDR3 DNA (partial): TGTGCCAGCAGCTTAGGACTAGCGGGAGGGAATGAG. Amino acids: CASSLGLAGGNE. The whole CDR3 reads CASSLGLAGGNEQFF.

This clone was counted many times. The CDR3 extends 3 residues past the end of the read, so its final part is completed from the germline J gene. This rearrangement joins TRBV20-1 to TRBJ2-3, with 7 bases aligning to TRBD2. V gave up 0 bases and J gave up 3 bases; unmatched junction bases: 6. This CDR3 comprises 15 residues. The V gene's germline CDR1 is DFQATT and CDR2 SNEGSKA (reference sequence). CDR3 DNA, as far as it was read: TGCAGTGCTAGAGATGGAAGGCGGGGGACAGATACG. This encodes CSARDGRRGTDT. The whole CDR3 protein is CSARDGRRGTDTQYF.